This note documents a single TCR beta chain sequence. Its antigen remains unknown. Germline trimming cut 8 bases from V and 7 bases from J; bases unmatched to any gene: 7. Germline CDR1 and CDR2: MNHNS and SASEGT. The CDR3 extends over 13 amino acids. This table comes from immunoSEQ multiplex PCR, and its TCRdb copy is limited to in-frame clones, with some not included. In the table there are some 250,000 clones, around 90% of which are singletons. The sample originates from a study of cytomegalovirus exposure and HLA in healthy donors. Regarding the study as a whole: Reports indicated that the classifier achieved high specificity and sensitivity in diagnosing cytomegalovirus status.

The receptor comes from a woman between 18 and 29 years old in good health and CMV-seronegative. The chain is built from TRBV6-1 and TRBJ1-4; 7 bases fit TRBD1. The sample comprised PBMCs. CDR3 region: CASGTELGEKLFF. CDR3 sequence (DNA): TGTGCCAGCGGGACAGAACTGGGTGAAAAACTGTTTTTT.